The rows below give T cell receptor beta chains drawn from one sample of a study of Ad26.COV2.S vaccination and SARS-CoV-2 variants. Clones were sequenced by immunoSEQ multiplex PCR, and TCRdb holds only the in-frame ones, with some missing. The data show roughly 500,000 clones, 89% seen once. The sample consisted of peripheral blood, taken in a trial of Ad26.COV2.S vaccine versus placebo. The receptors shown here come from a person between 18 and 65 years old who received the Ad26.COV2.S COVID-19 vaccine or a placebo. The CDR3 runs from the conserved cysteine through the conserved F or W. D genes are given only for firm matches. Not all rows give a size; the values are once, few, many and, for expanded clones, a class.

CDR3nt,CDR3aa,abundance,d_gene,j_gene,v_gene
TGCGCCAGCAGCTTGGGACTAGCGGGAAACGAGCAGTTCTTC,CASSLGLAGNEQFF,-,TRBD2,TRBJ2-1,TRBV5-1
TGTGCCAGCAGCGTACAAACAGGGCTGAACACCGGGGAGCTGTTTTTT,CASSVQTGLNTGELFF,many,-,TRBJ2-2,TRBV5-6
TGTGCCAGCAGCTTAGCGGGGGGGACCTATAATTCACCCCTCCACTTT,CASSLAGGTYNSPLHF,-,-,TRBJ1-6,TRBV7-6
TGTGCCAGCTCACTGCTAGCGGGAGAAATAGGTGAGCAGTTCTTC,CASSLLAGEIGEQFF,-,TRBD2,TRBJ2-1,TRBV18
TGTGCCAGCGGACCGACAGGGGCCTCCTACAATGAGCAGTTCTTC,CASGPTGASYNEQFF,few,TRBD1,TRBJ2-1,TRBV6-4
TGTGCCAGCAGCTTAGATGGGGCTCTCCAGCCCCAGCATTTT,CASSLDGALQPQHF,-,-,TRBJ1-5,TRBV11-2
TGTGCCAGCAGTCGCCCTTCTAGTGGACAGTTCAATCAGCCCCAGCATTTT,CASSRPSSGQFNQPQHF,-,-,TRBJ1-5,TRBV6-2/TRBV6-3
TGTGCCAGCAGCTTAACTGGTACCAATGAGCAGTTCTTC,CASSLTGTNEQFF,-,-,TRBJ2-1,TRBV7-3
TGTGCCACCAGTGATCCAGCGGGAGCGGCCTACAATGAGCAGTTCTTC,CATSDPAGAAYNEQFF,-,TRBD2,TRBJ2-1,TRBV24-1
TGTGCCAGCTCACCACCAGGGCGTACTGAAGCTTTCTTT,CASSPPGRTEAFF,-,-,TRBJ1-1,TRBV18
TGTGCCAGTCGTTTCAGGGGGCAATCACCCCTCCACTTT,CASRFRGQSPLHF,-,TRBD1,TRBJ1-6,TRBV27
TGTGCCAGCCGGGTTAAGGTAGGCCTCAATGAGCAGTTCTTC,CASRVKVGLNEQFF,-,-,TRBJ2-1,TRBV7-2
TGCGCCAGCAGCTTTGGTCCGGGGGAAAAACTGTTTTTT,CASSFGPGEKLFF,-,-,TRBJ1-4,TRBV5-1
TGCGCCAGCAGCCAAGATAGGGGCAGGGTTTGGCCCCAGCATTTT,CASSQDRGRVWPQHF,-,-,TRBJ1-5,TRBV4-3
TGTGCCAGCAGCCTCCCCGGGGGAGGGGGGGAGACCCAGTACTTC,CASSLPGGGGETQYF,once,-,TRBJ2-5,TRBV3-1/TRBV3-2
TGTGCCAGCAGCTTAGCCCCGGGACGGCGGGCCAATTCACCCCTCCACTTT,CASSLAPGRRANSPLHF,few,-,TRBJ1-6,TRBV7-2
TGTGCCAGCAGCTTAGGCAGGCTTTTTCTTAGCGGACAGTACAATGAGCAGTTCTTC,CASSLGRLFLSGQYNEQFF,-,-,TRBJ2-1,TRBV7-8
TGCAGTGCTAGTGGCTTCGGACTAGCCGACGTTTACAATGAGCAGTTCTTC,CSASGFGLADVYNEQFF,-,TRBD2,TRBJ2-1,TRBV20-1
TGTGCCAGCACCTATGGGCCCTTAGGCTACACCTTC,CASTYGPLGYTF,-,-,TRBJ1-2,TRBV2
TGTGCCAGCAGCTTAGATCTTGATGGGGGGATCGACCTCCGCTATGGCTACACCTTC,CASSLDLDGGIDLRYGYTF,-,-,TRBJ1-2,TRBV11-3
TGTGCCAGCAGCCAGGACAGATCTTACAATGAGCAGTTCTTC,CASSQDRSYNEQFF,-,-,TRBJ2-1,TRBV4-2
TGTGCCAGCAGTGCCGTTGGGGGTAACACAGATACGCAGTATTTT,CASSAVGGNTDTQYF,-,-,TRBJ2-3,TRBV28
TGCGCCAGCAGCTTGTTGGGGGTGGGAAAACTGTTTTTT,CASSLLGVGKLFF,-,-,TRBJ1-4,TRBV5-1
TGCGCCAGCAGCCCAGGGACAGAGTGGGGGACCTACAATGAGCAGTTCTTC,CASSPGTEWGTYNEQFF,-,TRBD1,TRBJ2-1,TRBV5-1
TGTGCCAGCAGTTACGGGGTTTACGGGGAGCTGTTTTTT,CASSYGVYGELFF,-,-,TRBJ2-2,TRBV6-2/TRBV6-3
TGTGCCAGCAGCTTTAGTGCCGGGTGGGATAGCAATCAGCCCCAGCATTTT,CASSFSAGWDSNQPQHF,-,-,TRBJ1-5,TRBV5-6
TGTGCCAGCAGCGAACAACCAGGGGGACTGACCTCCTACGAGCAGTACTTC,CASSEQPGGLTSYEQYF,once,-,TRBJ2-7,TRBV7-9
TGTGCCAGCAGCGAGGGGCGAACTGGCTACGAGCAGTACTTC,CASSEGRTGYEQYF,-,-,TRBJ2-7,TRBV11-3
TGTGCCAGCTTGGGACTAGCGAGCACAGATACGCAGTATTTT,CASLGLASTDTQYF,-,TRBD2,TRBJ2-3,TRBV2
TGTGCCAGCAGCTTGGCGGCAGTCTATGGCTACACCTTC,CASSLAAVYGYTF,-,-,TRBJ1-2,TRBV5-6
TGTGCCAGTAGTAGGACAGGGGGGAATTGGCAGCCCCAGCATTTT,CASSRTGGNWQPQHF,-,TRBD1,TRBJ1-5,TRBV19
TGCGCCAGCAGCCAAGATCCCCGGTTGTATGGCTACACCTTC,CASSQDPRLYGYTF,-,-,TRBJ1-2,TRBV4-1
TGCGCCAGCAGCCCCCTGGACCTAGCCAAAAACATTCAGTACTTC,CASSPLDLAKNIQYF,-,-,TRBJ2-4,TRBV4-1
TGTGCCAGCAGCCAAAGAGACGGACAGATTTCTAACTATGGCTACACCTTC,CASSQRDGQISNYGYTF,-,-,TRBJ1-2,TRBV14
TGTGCCAGCAGTATGGGACAGGGCTCCTACAATGAGCAGTTCTTC,CASSMGQGSYNEQFF,once,TRBD1,TRBJ2-1,TRBV6-4
TGTGCCAGTAGAGCAAGGAAAAGACAGTCATATCAGCCCCAGCATTTT,CASRARKRQSYQPQHF,-,-,TRBJ1-5,TRBV19
TGTGCCAGCAGCTTATTTGTAGCGGGGGCGGGAGAGACCCAGTACTTC,CASSLFVAGAGETQYF,few,TRBD2,TRBJ2-5,TRBV11-2
TGTGCCAGCCGGCGGGGGGCCGGGAGGTGGGCTTTCTTT,CASRRGAGRWAFF,-,-,TRBJ1-1,TRBV28
TGTGCCAGCAGCGTAGGCACGAACACTGAAGCTTTCTTT,CASSVGTNTEAFF,-,-,TRBJ1-1,TRBV9
TGTGCCAGCAGCTGGGACTACAGCACAGATACGCAGTATTTT,CASSWDYSTDTQYF,-,TRBD2,TRBJ2-3,TRBV5-4
TGTGCCAGCAGTTACCCCATCGAGACCCAGTACTTC,CASSYPIETQYF,-,-,TRBJ2-5,TRBV6-2/TRBV6-3
TGCGCCAGCAGCCAAGACATTCAGGGTGACTATGGCTACACCTTC,CASSQDIQGDYGYTF,-,-,TRBJ1-2,TRBV4-1
TGTGCCAGCAGTTTGGTAGTTGGGCGGGGCTACACCTTC,CASSLVVGRGYTF,once,-,TRBJ1-2,TRBV12-3/TRBV12-4
TGCGCCAGCACCTCTTCTGGGACAGCCTGGGATGAGCAGTTCTTC,CASTSSGTAWDEQFF,-,TRBD1,TRBJ2-1,TRBV5-1
TGTGCCAGCAGTAACATCGGACGCCAATGGTTCGGGCAGCCCCAGCATTTT,CASSNIGRQWFGQPQHF,-,-,TRBJ1-5,TRBV25-1
TGTGCCAGCAGTTACGGGACAGGGGGGACTTTCTTT,CASSYGTGGTFF,-,TRBD1,TRBJ1-1,TRBV6-5
TGCGCCAGCAGCCAAAAACAGGGAGAGGGAGGCTACACCTTC,CASSQKQGEGGYTF,-,-,TRBJ1-2,TRBV4-3
TGCGCCAGCAGCCAAGGGACAGGGGAAAGTGAAAAACTGTTTTTT,CASSQGTGESEKLFF,-,TRBD1,TRBJ1-4,TRBV4-3
TGTGCCAGCAGTGACCGGGCAGGGAGGACCGGGGAGCTGTTTTTT,CASSDRAGRTGELFF,-,-,TRBJ2-2,TRBV2
TGCAGCGTTGATTTACGGAACACCGGGGAGCTGTTTTTT,CSVDLRNTGELFF,-,-,TRBJ2-2,TRBV29-1
TGTGCCAGCAGCCCTGCTGGGGGCGACTATGGCTACACCTTC,CASSPAGGDYGYTF,-,-,TRBJ1-2,TRBV7-3
TGCGCCAGCAGGCCGGGACTTTCCCCCTCCTATAATTCACCCCTCCACTTT,CASRPGLSPSYNSPLHF,-,-,TRBJ1-6,TRBV5-1
TGTGCCAGCAGTTTATCGGTCCGGACAGGGAAATATGGCTACACCTTC,CASSLSVRTGKYGYTF,-,TRBD1,TRBJ1-2,TRBV28